This T cell receptor beta chain appears in the sequencing data of a study of CXCR3-negative and CXCR3-positive naive CD8 T cells. Turning to the study itself: The libraries yielded roughly 130 million TRB reads, about 1.5 +/- 0.3 million each.

Comment on this clonotype: The antigen is unknown.

cDNA libraries for TRB were generated by 5' RACE incorporating UMI labels. TCRdb reprocessed the 5' RACE reads and keeps a single row for each CDR3 protein, giving no DNA. Its clone listing holds 140,000 to 150,000 distinct CDR3 sequences. Study-wide findings and caveats: Naive CXCR3-positive cells had TRB CDR3s more hydrophobic than those of CXCR3-negative naive cells.

The CDR3 contains 12 residues. The germline gives CDR1 MNHEY, CDR2 SMNVEV (reference sequence). The sample consisted of naive CXCR3+ CD8+ T cells from blood. Subset of the sample: CD45RO-CCR7+CD27+CD95- naive CD8+ T cells expressing CXCR3 (TNR3+). This chain uses TRBV27 with TRBJ2-5. This sequence was found in a human donor in good health. Some clones in this sample may be carry-over from other donors' samples. CDR3 sequence: CASKAKGGTQYF.